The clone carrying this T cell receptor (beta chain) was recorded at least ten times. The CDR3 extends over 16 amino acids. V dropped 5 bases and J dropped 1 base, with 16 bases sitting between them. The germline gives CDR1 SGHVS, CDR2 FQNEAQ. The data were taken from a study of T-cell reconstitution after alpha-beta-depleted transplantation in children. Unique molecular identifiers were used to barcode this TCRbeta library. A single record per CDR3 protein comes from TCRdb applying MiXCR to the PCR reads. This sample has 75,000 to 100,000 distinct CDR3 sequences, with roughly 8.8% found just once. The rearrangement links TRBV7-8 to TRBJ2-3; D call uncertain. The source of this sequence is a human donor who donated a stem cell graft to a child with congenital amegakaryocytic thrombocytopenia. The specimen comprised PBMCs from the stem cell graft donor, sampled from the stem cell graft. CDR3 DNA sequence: TGTGCCAGCAGCCCATTTCCGAGCGATGGCACAGATACGCAGTATTTT. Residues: CASSPFPSDGTDTQYF.